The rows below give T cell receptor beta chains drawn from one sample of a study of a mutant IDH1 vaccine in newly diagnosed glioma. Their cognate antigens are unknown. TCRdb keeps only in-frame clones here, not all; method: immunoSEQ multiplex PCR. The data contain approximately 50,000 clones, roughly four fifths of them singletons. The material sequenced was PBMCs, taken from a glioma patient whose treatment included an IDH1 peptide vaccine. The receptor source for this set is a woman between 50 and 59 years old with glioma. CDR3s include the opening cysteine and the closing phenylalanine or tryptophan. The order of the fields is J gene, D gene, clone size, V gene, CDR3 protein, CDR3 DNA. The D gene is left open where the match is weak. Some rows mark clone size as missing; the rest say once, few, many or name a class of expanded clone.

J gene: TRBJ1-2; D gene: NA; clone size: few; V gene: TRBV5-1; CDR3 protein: CASSLNGNYGYTF; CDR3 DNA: TGCGCCAGCAGCTTGAACGGAAACTATGGCTACACCTTC
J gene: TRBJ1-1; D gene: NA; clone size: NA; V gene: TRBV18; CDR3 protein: CASSPNQNTEAFF; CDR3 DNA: TGTGCCAGCTCACCAAACCAGAACACTGAAGCTTTCTTT
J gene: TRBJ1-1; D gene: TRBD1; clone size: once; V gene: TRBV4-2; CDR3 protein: CASSLRTGGTNTEAFF; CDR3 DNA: TGTGCCAGCAGCCTCAGGACAGGGGGGACAAACACTGAAGCTTTCTTT
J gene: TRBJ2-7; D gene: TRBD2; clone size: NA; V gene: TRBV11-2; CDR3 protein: CASSLRLAGGVYEQYF; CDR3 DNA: TGTGCCAGCAGCTTACGCCTAGCGGGGGGGGTATACGAGCAGTACTTC
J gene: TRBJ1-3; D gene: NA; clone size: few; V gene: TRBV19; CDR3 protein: CASKGTVGNTIYF; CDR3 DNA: TGTGCCAGTAAGGGGACCGTAGGAAACACCATATATTTT
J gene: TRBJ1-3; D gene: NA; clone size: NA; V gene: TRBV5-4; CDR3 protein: CASSLRDTGNTIYF; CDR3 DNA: TGTGCCAGCAGCTTGAGAGACACGGGAAACACCATATATTTT
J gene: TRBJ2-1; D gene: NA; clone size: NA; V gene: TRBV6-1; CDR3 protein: CASSVYNEQFF; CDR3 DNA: TGTGCCAGCAGTGTTTACAATGAGCAGTTCTTC
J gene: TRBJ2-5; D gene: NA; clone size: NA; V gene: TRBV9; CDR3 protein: CASSHVASGADGTQYF; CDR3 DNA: TGTGCCAGCAGCCATGTGGCCTCCGGAGCGGATGGGACCCAGTACTTC
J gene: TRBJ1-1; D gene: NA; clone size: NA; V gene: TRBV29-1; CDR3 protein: CSVRSGRYDAFF; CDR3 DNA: TGCAGCGTCCGATCAGGAAGGTATGACGCTTTCTTT
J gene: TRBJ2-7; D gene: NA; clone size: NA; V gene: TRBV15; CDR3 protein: CATSQTGYEQYF; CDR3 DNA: TGTGCCACCTCCCAAACGGGGTACGAGCAGTACTTC
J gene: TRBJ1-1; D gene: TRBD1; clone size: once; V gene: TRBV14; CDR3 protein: CASSPLRTGLDTEAFF; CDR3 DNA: TGTGCCAGCAGCCCTCTCAGGACAGGGCTTGATACTGAAGCTTTCTTT
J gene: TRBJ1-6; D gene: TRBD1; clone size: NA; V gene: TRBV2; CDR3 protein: CASSLQGALSNSPLHF; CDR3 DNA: TGTGCCAGCAGTCTACAGGGGGCGCTTTCTAATTCACCCCTCCACTTT
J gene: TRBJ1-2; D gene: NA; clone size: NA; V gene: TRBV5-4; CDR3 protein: CASSLDYGYTF; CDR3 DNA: TGTGCCAGCAGCTTGGATTATGGCTACACCTTC
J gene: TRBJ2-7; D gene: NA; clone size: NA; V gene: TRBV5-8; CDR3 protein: CASSLETGLDF; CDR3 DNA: TGTGCCAGCAGCTTAGAAACAGGGCTCGACTTC
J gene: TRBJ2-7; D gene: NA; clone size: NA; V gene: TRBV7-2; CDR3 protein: CASSYGGSSYEQYF; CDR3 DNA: TGTGCCAGCAGTTACGGGGGCAGTTCCTACGAGCAGTACTTC
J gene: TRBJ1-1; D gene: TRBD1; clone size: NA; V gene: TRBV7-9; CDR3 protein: CASSFGGQAKNTEAFF; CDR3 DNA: TGTGCCAGCAGCTTCGGGGGACAGGCAAAGAACACTGAAGCTTTCTTT
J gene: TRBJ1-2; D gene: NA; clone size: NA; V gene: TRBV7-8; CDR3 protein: CASSLVGGGYTF; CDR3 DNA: TGTGCCAGCAGCTTAGTGGGAGGGGGCTACACCTTC
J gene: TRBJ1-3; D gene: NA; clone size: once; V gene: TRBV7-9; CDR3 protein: CASSLRKEGNTIYF; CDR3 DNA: TGTGCCAGCAGCCTCAGAAAAGAAGGAAACACCATATATTTT
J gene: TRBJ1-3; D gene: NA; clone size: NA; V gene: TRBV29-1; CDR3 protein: CSAVVGINSGNTIYF; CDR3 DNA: TGCAGCGCCGTGGTGGGAATAAACTCTGGAAACACCATATATTTT
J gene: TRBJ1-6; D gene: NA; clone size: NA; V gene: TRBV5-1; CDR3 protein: CASSRDSENNSPLHF; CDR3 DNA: TGCGCCAGCAGCCGTGACAGCGAAAACAATTCACCCCTCCACTTT
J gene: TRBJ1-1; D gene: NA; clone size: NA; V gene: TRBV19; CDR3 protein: CASSIASGGVRMNTEAFF; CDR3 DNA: TGTGCCAGTAGTATAGCTTCGGGGGGGGTGAGAATGAACACTGAAGCTTTCTTT
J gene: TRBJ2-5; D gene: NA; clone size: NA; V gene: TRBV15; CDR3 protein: CATSSRGGSETQYF; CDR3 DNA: TGTGCCACCAGCAGCCGAGGGGGTAGTGAGACCCAGTACTTC
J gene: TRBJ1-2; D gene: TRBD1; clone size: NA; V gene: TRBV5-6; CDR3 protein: CASSLGQASGYTF; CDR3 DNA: TGTGCCAGCAGCTTAGGACAGGCCTCTGGCTACACCTTC
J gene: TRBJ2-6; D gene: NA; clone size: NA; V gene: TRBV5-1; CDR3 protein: CASSLSSGNSGANVLTF; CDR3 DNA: TGCGCCAGCAGCTTGTCTTCGGGGAACTCTGGGGCCAACGTCCTGACTTTC
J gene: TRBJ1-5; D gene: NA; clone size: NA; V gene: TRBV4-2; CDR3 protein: CASSQAGMDQPQHF; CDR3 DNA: TGTGCCAGCAGCCAGGCAGGGATGGATCAGCCCCAGCATTTT
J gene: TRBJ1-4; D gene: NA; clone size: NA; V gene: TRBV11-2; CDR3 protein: CASTANEKLFF; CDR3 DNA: TGTGCCAGCACGGCGAATGAAAAACTGTTTTTT
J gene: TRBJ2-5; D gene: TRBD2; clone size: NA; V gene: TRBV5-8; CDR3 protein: CASKERGFRETQYF; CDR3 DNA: TGTGCCAGCAAGGAGCGGGGATTTCGAGAGACCCAGTACTTC
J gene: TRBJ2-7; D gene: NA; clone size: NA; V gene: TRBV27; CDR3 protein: CASSLSSPVYEQYF; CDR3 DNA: TGTGCCAGCAGTTTATCGTCGCCAGTCTACGAGCAGTACTTC
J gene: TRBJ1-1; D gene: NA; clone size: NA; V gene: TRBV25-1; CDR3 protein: CASLGRENTEAFF; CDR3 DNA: TGTGCCAGCTTGGGGCGGGAGAACACTGAAGCTTTCTTT
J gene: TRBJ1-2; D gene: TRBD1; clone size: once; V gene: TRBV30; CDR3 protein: CALSGGQGTYGYTF; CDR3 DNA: TGTGCGCTCTCCGGGGGACAGGGGACGTATGGCTACACCTTC
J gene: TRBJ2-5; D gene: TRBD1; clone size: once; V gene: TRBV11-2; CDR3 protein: CASSLGTGGEETQYF; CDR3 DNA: TGTGCCAGCAGCTTAGGGACAGGGGGGGAAGAGACCCAGTACTTC
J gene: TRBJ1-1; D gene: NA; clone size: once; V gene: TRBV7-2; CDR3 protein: CASSLARQAHEAFF; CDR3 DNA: TGTGCCAGCAGCTTAGCGCGGCAGGCCCATGAAGCTTTCTTT
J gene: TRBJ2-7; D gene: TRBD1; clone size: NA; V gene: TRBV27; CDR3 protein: CASSSPDRGLHEQYF; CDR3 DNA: TGTGCCAGCAGTTCCCCGGACAGGGGATTGCACGAGCAGTACTTC
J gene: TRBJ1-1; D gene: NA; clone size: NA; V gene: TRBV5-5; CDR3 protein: CASSYAVNTEAFF; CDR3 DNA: TGTGCCAGCAGCTACGCCGTGAACACTGAAGCTTTCTTT
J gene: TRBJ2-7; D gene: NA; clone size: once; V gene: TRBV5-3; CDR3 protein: CARSPRTEKSEQYF; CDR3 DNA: TGTGCCAGAAGCCCACGGACAGAGAAAAGTGAGCAGTACTTC
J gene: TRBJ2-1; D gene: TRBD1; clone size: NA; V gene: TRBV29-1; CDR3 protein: CSVKKDRGPYNEQFF; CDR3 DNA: TGCAGCGTGAAGAAGGACAGGGGGCCCTACAATGAGCAGTTCTTC